The rows below give T cell receptor beta chains drawn from one sample of a study of T-cell reconstitution after alpha-beta-depleted transplantation in children. From the PCR reads, TCRdb called clonotypes with MiXCR, one entry per CDR3 protein. The repertoire has hundreds of thousands of distinct CDR3 sequences, roughly 13% of them found once; the top ten carry over 2%. The input for sequencing was PBMCs, mostly from graft donor cells, taken 360 days after TCRalphabeta/CD19-depleted stem cell transplant. Receptor source: a male patient younger than 18 who had a stem cell transplant for acute myeloid leukemia, so the T cells may come from the graft donor. Each CDR3 is given without its conserved first and last residue. D genes are given only for firm matches. The size field is filled for only some rows; it gives once, few, many or a size class.

d_gene: -
v_gene: TRBV20-1
j_gene: TRBJ2-7
abundance: -
CDR3aa: SARDGRDRGQY

d_gene: -
v_gene: TRBV28
j_gene: TRBJ1-2
abundance: -
CDR3aa: ASSDQGYYGYT

d_gene: -
v_gene: TRBV6-2/TRBV6-3
j_gene: TRBJ2-1
abundance: many
CDR3aa: ASSFYNIGNEQF

d_gene: TRBD2
v_gene: TRBV30
j_gene: TRBJ2-3
abundance: few
CDR3aa: AWSVAGGSMQY

d_gene: -
v_gene: TRBV9
j_gene: TRBJ2-6
abundance: -
CDR3aa: ASSVGGTLSGANVLT

d_gene: -
v_gene: TRBV10-3
j_gene: TRBJ2-7
abundance: few
CDR3aa: AISVVRTSQEQY

d_gene: TRBD2
v_gene: TRBV3-1
j_gene: TRBJ2-7
abundance: -
CDR3aa: ASSQAGLAGVAEQY

d_gene: -
v_gene: TRBV7-9
j_gene: TRBJ1-1
abundance: -
CDR3aa: ASTQTGATEAF

d_gene: TRBD2
v_gene: TRBV3-1
j_gene: TRBJ2-1
abundance: -
CDR3aa: ASSQVAGGVDEQF

d_gene: TRBD2
v_gene: TRBV7-2
j_gene: TRBJ2-2
abundance: many
CDR3aa: ASSPAGLAGIWLF

d_gene: -
v_gene: TRBV20-1
j_gene: TRBJ1-5
abundance: few
CDR3aa: SASQLVLGGNQPQH

d_gene: -
v_gene: TRBV9
j_gene: TRBJ2-2
abundance: -
CDR3aa: ASTSLGTGELF

d_gene: -
v_gene: TRBV5-1
j_gene: TRBJ2-7
abundance: -
CDR3aa: ASSPGNIGFRSSYEQY

d_gene: TRBD1
v_gene: TRBV7-3
j_gene: TRBJ2-1
abundance: -
CDR3aa: ASSQIQGQLYNEQF

d_gene: TRBD1
v_gene: TRBV7-9
j_gene: TRBJ2-7
abundance: few
CDR3aa: ASSREGTGPYEQY

d_gene: -
v_gene: TRBV28
j_gene: TRBJ2-1
abundance: many
CDR3aa: ASSLGGFYEQF

d_gene: TRBD2
v_gene: TRBV19
j_gene: TRBJ2-1
abundance: few
CDR3aa: ASTPMTSGWSSYNEQF

d_gene: -
v_gene: TRBV4-3
j_gene: TRBJ2-2
abundance: few
CDR3aa: ASSQIAVYGAGELF

d_gene: -
v_gene: TRBV20-1
j_gene: TRBJ1-2
abundance: -
CDR3aa: SARDFLRDAGDYGYT

d_gene: -
v_gene: TRBV7-9
j_gene: TRBJ2-7
abundance: few
CDR3aa: ASSETHEQY

d_gene: TRBD1
v_gene: TRBV12-3/TRBV12-4
j_gene: TRBJ1-5
abundance: many
CDR3aa: ASSFVQGSQPQH

d_gene: -
v_gene: TRBV7-6
j_gene: TRBJ2-5
abundance: -
CDR3aa: ASSLEAQGIKETQY

d_gene: -
v_gene: TRBV7-2
j_gene: TRBJ2-1
abundance: few
CDR3aa: ASSFSWEQF

d_gene: TRBD2
v_gene: TRBV5-1
j_gene: TRBJ2-5
abundance: -
CDR3aa: ASSFYSGSMKLQETQY

d_gene: TRBD1
v_gene: TRBV4-3
j_gene: TRBJ1-1
abundance: -
CDR3aa: ASSQGYIFRDRIDEAF